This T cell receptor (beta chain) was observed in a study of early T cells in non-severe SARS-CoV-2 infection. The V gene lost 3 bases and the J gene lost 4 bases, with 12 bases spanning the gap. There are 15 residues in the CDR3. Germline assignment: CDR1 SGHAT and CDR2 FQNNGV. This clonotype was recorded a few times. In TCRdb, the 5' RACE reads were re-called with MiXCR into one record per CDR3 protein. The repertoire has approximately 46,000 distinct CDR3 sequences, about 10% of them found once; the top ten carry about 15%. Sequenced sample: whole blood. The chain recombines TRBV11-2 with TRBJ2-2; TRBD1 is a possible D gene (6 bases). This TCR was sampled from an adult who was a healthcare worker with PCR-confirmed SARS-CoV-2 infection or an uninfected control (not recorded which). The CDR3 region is CASSFWQGPTGELFF. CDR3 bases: TGTGCCAGCAGCTTTTGGCAGGGGCCCACCGGGGAGCTGTTTTTT.